This T cell receptor (beta chain) derives from a study of T-cell reconstitution after alpha-beta-depleted transplantation in children. Library preparation (for TCRbeta) was performed with unique molecular identifiers. TCRdb reprocessed the PCR reads with MiXCR, giving one entry per CDR3 protein. The sample carries 450,000 to 600,000 distinct CDR3 sequences, about a sixth recorded once. The V end lost 6 bases, the J end lost 4 bases, and 10 bases lay between the germline ends. Germline CDR1 is SQVTM and CDR2 is ANQGSEA. The length of the CDR3 is 12 residues. The chain combines TRBV29-1 with TRBJ2-1; D remains unclear. The sample was PBMCs from the stem cell graft donor, taken from the stem cell graft. This clonotype was sampled from a human donor who donated a stem cell graft to a child with acute lymphoblastic leukemia. CDR3 bases: TGCAGCGTCCCACCCAGTTACAATGAGCAGTTCTTC. This codes for CSVPPSYNEQFF.